These 21 T cell receptor beta chains originate from one sample sequenced in a study of blood T cell repertoires in COVID-19. The method was immunoSEQ multiplex PCR; TCRdb's version includes in-frame clones alone and lacks a portion of them. The sample lists some 290,000 clones, roughly 91% occurring once. Sample: PBMCs or T cells enriched from blood (not recorded which). These receptors were collected from a woman in her twenties or thirties who had recovered from COVID-19.

This clone turned up a few times. The chain recombines TRBV27 with TRBJ2-7; D perhaps matches TRBD1 (5 bases). V was clipped by 2 bases and J by 5 bases, with 19 bases between them. Germline values: CDR1 MNHEY, CDR2 SMNVEV (reference sequence). The CDR3 is 16 residues long. Here the CDR3 DNA reads TGTGCCAGCAGTTTAGGGTATGTGCAGGGTAATAACGAGCAGTACTTC. Protein sequence: CASSLGYVQGNNEQYF.

Written as DNA, the CDR3 is TGTGCCAGCACACTCGGACTAGTGCAGTTCTTC. Translating gives CASTLGLVQFF. The V and J genes are TRBV7-3 and TRBJ2-1, with 7 positions matching TRBD2. The junction had 6 bases not matched to a gene; V was cut back by 7 bases and J by 12 bases. Germline CDR1 SGHTA, CDR2 FQGTGA. This CDR3 is built from 11 residues.

The rearrangement links TRBV10-3 to TRBJ2-3; D perhaps matches TRBD2 (7 bases). The CDR3 loop spans 12 amino acids. Per germline, CDR1 ENHRY and CDR2 SYGVKD. The V end was cut by 10 bases, the J end by 6 bases, with 14 bases between. CDR3 bases: TGTGCCACAGCCGAGGGGGGGGATACGCAGTATTTT. It is translated as CATAEGGDTQYF.

J is TRBJ1-1 and V is TRBV16; D is possibly TRBD1 (5 bases). From germline, CDR1 is KGHSY and CDR2 FQNENV. The CDR3 covers 15 residues. V dropped 2 bases and J dropped 10 bases, with 20 bases sitting between them. The CDR3 loop reads CASSQQGRSALGAFF. CDR3 coding DNA: TGTGCCAGCAGCCAACAGGGTAGGAGCGCTCTGGGAGCTTTCTTT. Drawing the rest from reference TRBV16 and TRBJ1-1, the complete variable domain is GEEVAQTPKHLVRGEGQKAKLYCAPIKGHSYVFWYQQVLKNEFKFLISFQNENVFDETGMPKERFSAKCLPNSPCSLEIQATKLEDSAVYFCASSQQGRSALGAFFGQGTRLTVV.

The rearrangement joins TRBV7-2 to TRBJ1-2; 9 bases line up with TRBD1. Germline trimming cut 5 bases from V and 4 bases from J; bases unmatched to any gene: 5. The CDR3 covers 14 residues. The V gene's germline CDR1 is SGHTA and CDR2 FQGNSA. CDR3 loop: CASSPRTGAYGYTF. The DNA for the CDR3 is TGTGCCAGCAGCCCCCGGACAGGGGCCTATGGCTACACCTTC.

The chain uses TRBV21-1 and TRBJ2-2; the DNA was not compared with TRBD1, the D call given in the table. TRBV21-1 is tagged as a pseudogene. The length of the CDR3 is 19 residues. The CDR3 spells CASSRIGTGYRRDTGELFF. Written as DNA, the CDR3 is TGTGCCAGCAGCCGGATTGGGACAGGGTATAGGAGGGACACCGGGGAGCTGTTTTTT.

The V and J genes are TRBV3-1 (or the pseudogene TRBV3-2) and TRBJ1-1, with a weak D call TRBD1 (5 bases). CDR1 is LGHDT and CDR2 is YNNKEL in the germline V gene (reference sequence). The CDR3 extends over 14 amino acids. Trimming stripped 0 bases from V and 6 bases from J, with 11 bases between. The CDR3 DNA sequence: TGTGCCAGCAGCCAAGACAGGGTCCAGGCTGAAGCTTTCTTT. Translated, it gives CASSQDRVQAEAFF.

DNA of the CDR3: TGTGCCAGCAGCTTAACCAGAAACACCGGGGAGCTGTTTTTT. Its protein product is CASSLTRNTGELFF. The chain is built from TRBV7-3 and TRBJ2-2; no clear D. Germline CDR1 is SGHTA and CDR2 is FQGTGA. V lost 0 bases and J 2 bases, leaving 4 bases between the germline ends. The CDR3 has 14 residues.

V usage is TRBV19 and J usage is TRBJ2-7, with D possibly being TRBD2 (5 bases). Germline lookup yields CDR1 LNHDA and CDR2 SQIVND (reference sequence). The CDR3 has 14 residues. The germline V and J ends were trimmed by 3 bases and 1 base, with 10 bases remaining between them. The CDR3 reads CASSMQAESYEQYF. CDR3 coding DNA: TGTGCCAGTAGTATGCAAGCGGAATCCTACGAGCAGTACTTC.

The chain combines TRBV5-1 with TRBJ2-1; TRBD2 matches at 11 bases. V lost 3 bases and J lost 5; bases outside the gene matches: 4. Germline lookup yields CDR1 SGHRS and CDR2 YFSETQ. The CDR3 runs to 15 residues. DNA of the CDR3: TGCGCCAGCAGCTCAATAGCGGGAGGGGACAATGAGCAGTTCTTC. It is translated as CASSSIAGGDNEQFF.

This clone was seen once. This chain links TRBV27 with TRBJ2-1; weak D call: TRBD1 (5 bases). V lost 7 bases and J 5 bases, leaving 15 bases between the germline ends. This CDR3 is 14 amino acids long. CDR1 and CDR2 (germline): MNHEY, SMNVEV (reference sequence). Here the CDR3 reads CASTPGALNNEQFF. In DNA, the CDR3 is TGTGCCAGCACCCCTGGGGCACTGAACAATGAGCAGTTCTTC.

This chain joins TRBV28 and TRBJ1-1; weak D call: TRBD1 (6 bases). Germline CDR1 and CDR2: MDHEN and SYDVKM. The CDR3 is 14 amino acids. Trimming pared 6 bases from V and 4 bases from J, leaving 15 bases between. The CDR3 sequence is CASRRRTGITEAFF. In DNA form, the CDR3 reads TGTGCCAGCAGGCGAAGAACAGGGATCACTGAAGCTTTCTTT.

The rearrangement uses TRBV15 and TRBJ2-6; the D gene is possibly TRBD2 (6 bases). Germline V gene sequence: CDR1 LNHNV, CDR2 YYDKDF (reference sequence). Between the trimmed V and J ends, which lost 0 bases and 4 bases, there was a span of 13 bases. The CDR3 consists of 17 residues. CDR3 sequence: CATSRETGARGANVLTF. For the CDR3, the DNA is TGTGCCACCAGCAGAGAGACGGGAGCGAGGGGGGCCAACGTCCTGACTTTC.

The genes are TRBV6-5 and TRBJ2-5, with D possibly being TRBD1 (7 bases). This CDR3 is 15 amino acids long. Trimming cost V 2 bases and J 10 bases, with 20 bases left between them. The germline V gene encodes CDR1 MNHEY and CDR2 SVGAGI. CDR3 amino acids: CASSYAWGGTVDQYF. CDR3 sequence (DNA): TGTGCCAGCAGTTACGCTTGGGGCGGGACAGTGGACCAGTACTTC.

This chain uses TRBV4-1 with TRBJ2-7, with D possibly being TRBD2 (5 bases). V gave up 5 bases and J gave up 6 bases, with 17 bases separating them. CDR1 MGHRA and CDR2 YSYEKL come from the germline V gene. CDR3 length: 14 amino acids. The CDR3 DNA follows: TGCGCCAGCAGCGCCCGGGAAGGCGTGGGCGAGCAGTACTTC. Its protein product is CASSAREGVGEQYF.

CDR3 in amino acids: CATSFRTVVDTQYF. The CDR3, as DNA: TGTGCCACCAGCTTCCGGACTGTTGTGGATACGCAGTATTTT. The genes are TRBV15 and TRBJ2-3; maybe TRBD2 (5 bases). V dropped 5 bases and J dropped 6 bases, with 15 bases sitting between them. CDR1 is LNHNV and CDR2 is YYDKDF in the germline V gene (reference sequence). The length of the CDR3 is 14 residues.

This chain connects TRBV28 to TRBJ2-3, with a possible D match to TRBD2 (5 bases). The CDR3 consists of 14 residues. V shed 6 bases and J shed 5 bases, with 15 bases lying between them. The V gene's germline CDR1 is MDHEN and CDR2 SYDVKM. CDR3 protein: CASSLFLAQDTQYF. The DNA of the CDR3 is TGTGCCAGCAGCCTATTCTTAGCGCAAGATACGCAGTATTTT.

V usage is TRBV14 and J usage is TRBJ2-1; TRBD2 might be the D (7 bases). V was pared by 5 bases and J by 7 bases, with 27 bases between. Germline V gene data show CDR1 as SGHDN and CDR2 as FVKESK. CDR3 length: 18 residues. CDR3 sequence reads: CASSDYYKAGSRGNEQFF. Written as DNA, the CDR3 is TGTGCCAGCAGCGACTACTATAAAGCGGGATCGAGGGGGAATGAGCAGTTCTTC.

The V and J genes are TRBV10-3 and TRBJ2-7; unclear D gene. CDR3 length equals 15 residues. Per the germline V gene, CDR1 is ENHRY and CDR2 is SYGVKD. V dropped 3 bases and J dropped 0 bases, with 12 bases sitting between them. The CDR3 is CAISEADMGSYEQYF. CDR3 in DNA: TGTGCCATCAGTGAAGCAGACATGGGCTCCTACGAGCAGTACTTC.

CDR3 nucleotides: TGTGCCAGCAGGGGGTTCGGGCAGGGATACAATGAGCAGTTCTTC. Its translation: CASRGFGQGYNEQFF. J is TRBJ2-1 and V is TRBV2, with D possibly matching TRBD1 (5 bases). The V gene lost 6 bases and the J gene lost 4 bases, with 16 bases spanning the gap. This CDR3 is built from 15 residues. CDR1 and CDR2 (germline): SNHLY, FYNNEI.

V is TRBV30 and J is TRBJ1-4; D gene unclear. CDR1 and CDR2 from the germline V gene are GTSNPN and SVGIG (reference sequence). The CDR3 sequence is 14 residues long. The V end was cut by 0 bases, the J end by 4 bases, with 9 bases between. The CDR3 loop reads CAWSVGGINEKLFF. As DNA, the CDR3 is TGTGCCTGGAGTGTCGGCGGAATTAATGAAAAACTGTTTTTT.